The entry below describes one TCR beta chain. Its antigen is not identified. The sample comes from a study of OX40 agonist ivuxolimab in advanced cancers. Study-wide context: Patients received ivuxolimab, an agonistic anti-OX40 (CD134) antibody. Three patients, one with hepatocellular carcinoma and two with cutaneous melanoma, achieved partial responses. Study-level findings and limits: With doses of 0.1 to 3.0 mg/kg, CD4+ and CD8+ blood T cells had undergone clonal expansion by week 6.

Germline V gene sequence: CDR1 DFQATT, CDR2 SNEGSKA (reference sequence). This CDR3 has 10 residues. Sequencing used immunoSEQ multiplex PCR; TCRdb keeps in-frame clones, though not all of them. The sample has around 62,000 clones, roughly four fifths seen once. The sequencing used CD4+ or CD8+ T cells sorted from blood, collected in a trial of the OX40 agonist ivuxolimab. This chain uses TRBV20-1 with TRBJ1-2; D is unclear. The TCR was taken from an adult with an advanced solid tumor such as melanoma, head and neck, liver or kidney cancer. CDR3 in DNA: TGCGAGGGAACGGGCTATGGCTACACCTTC. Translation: CEGTGYGYTF.